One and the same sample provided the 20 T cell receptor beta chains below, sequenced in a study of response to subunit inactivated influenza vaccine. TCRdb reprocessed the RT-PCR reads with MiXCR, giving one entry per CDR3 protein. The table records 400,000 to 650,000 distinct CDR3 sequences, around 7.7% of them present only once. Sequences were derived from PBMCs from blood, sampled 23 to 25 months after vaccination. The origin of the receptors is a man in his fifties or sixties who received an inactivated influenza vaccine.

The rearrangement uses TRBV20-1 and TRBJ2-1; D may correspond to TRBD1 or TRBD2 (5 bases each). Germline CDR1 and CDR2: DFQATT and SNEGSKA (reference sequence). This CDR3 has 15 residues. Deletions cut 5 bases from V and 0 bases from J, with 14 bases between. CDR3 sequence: CSARPLGDSYNEQFF. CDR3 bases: TGCAGTGCTCGGCCCCTGGGGGACTCCTACAATGAGCAGTTCTTC.

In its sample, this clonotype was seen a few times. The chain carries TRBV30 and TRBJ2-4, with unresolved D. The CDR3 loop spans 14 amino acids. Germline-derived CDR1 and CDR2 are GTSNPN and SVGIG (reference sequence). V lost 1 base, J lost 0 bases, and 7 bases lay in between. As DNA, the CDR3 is TGTGCCTGGAGTGAGGATATAGCCAAAAACATTCAGTACTTC. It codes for CAWSEDIAKNIQYF.

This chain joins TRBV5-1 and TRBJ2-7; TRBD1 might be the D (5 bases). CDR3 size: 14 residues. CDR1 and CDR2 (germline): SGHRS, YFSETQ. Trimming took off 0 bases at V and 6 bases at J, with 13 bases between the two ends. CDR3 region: CASSLAPGRGEQYF. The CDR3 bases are TGCGCCAGCAGCTTGGCCCCCGGAAGGGGCGAGCAGTACTTC.

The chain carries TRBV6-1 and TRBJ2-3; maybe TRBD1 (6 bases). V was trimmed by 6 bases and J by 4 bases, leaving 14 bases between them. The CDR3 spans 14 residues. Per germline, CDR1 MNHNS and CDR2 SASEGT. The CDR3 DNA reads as TGTGCCAGCAGGCAGGGGTTGCGCTCAGATACGCAGTATTTT. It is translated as CASRQGLRSDTQYF.

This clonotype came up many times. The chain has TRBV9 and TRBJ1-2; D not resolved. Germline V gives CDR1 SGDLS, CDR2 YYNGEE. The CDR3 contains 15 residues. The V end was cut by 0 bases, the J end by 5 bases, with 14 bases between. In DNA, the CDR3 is TGTGCCAGCAGCGTAGATACGGAAAGGCGATATGGCTACACCTTC. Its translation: CASSVDTERRYGYTF.

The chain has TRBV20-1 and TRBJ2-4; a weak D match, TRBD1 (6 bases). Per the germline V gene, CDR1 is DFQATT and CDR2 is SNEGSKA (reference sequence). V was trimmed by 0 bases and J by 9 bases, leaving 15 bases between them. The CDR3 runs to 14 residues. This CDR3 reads CSARDLQGYGIQYF. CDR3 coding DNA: TGCAGTGCTAGAGATCTACAGGGATATGGCATTCAGTACTTC.

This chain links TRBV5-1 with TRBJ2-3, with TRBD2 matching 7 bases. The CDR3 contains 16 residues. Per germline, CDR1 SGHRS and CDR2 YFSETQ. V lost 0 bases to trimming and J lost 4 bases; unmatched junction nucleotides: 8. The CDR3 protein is CASSLAGAGVADTQYF. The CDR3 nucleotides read TGCGCCAGCAGCTTGGCCGGCGCGGGAGTGGCAGATACGCAGTATTTT.

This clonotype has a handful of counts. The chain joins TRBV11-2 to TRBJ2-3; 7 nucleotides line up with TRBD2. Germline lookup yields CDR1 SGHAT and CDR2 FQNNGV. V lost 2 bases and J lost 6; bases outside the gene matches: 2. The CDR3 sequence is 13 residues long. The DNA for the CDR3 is TGTGCCAGCAGCTTATGGGAGGGGGATACGCAGTATTTT. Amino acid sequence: CASSLWEGDTQYF.

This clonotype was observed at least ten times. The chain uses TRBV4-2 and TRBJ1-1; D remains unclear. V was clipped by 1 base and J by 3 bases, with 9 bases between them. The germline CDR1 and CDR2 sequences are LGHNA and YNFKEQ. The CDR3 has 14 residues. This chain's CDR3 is CASSQGGSDTEAFF. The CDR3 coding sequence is TGTGCCAGCAGCCAAGGGGGATCCGACACTGAAGCTTTCTTT.

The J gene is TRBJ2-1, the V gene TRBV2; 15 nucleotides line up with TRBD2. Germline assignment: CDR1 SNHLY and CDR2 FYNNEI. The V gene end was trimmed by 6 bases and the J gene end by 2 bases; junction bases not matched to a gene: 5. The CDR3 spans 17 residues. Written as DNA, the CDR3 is TGTGCCAGCAGACCGGGACTAGCGGGAGGTCCCTACAATGAGCAGTTCTTC. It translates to CASRPGLAGGPYNEQFF.

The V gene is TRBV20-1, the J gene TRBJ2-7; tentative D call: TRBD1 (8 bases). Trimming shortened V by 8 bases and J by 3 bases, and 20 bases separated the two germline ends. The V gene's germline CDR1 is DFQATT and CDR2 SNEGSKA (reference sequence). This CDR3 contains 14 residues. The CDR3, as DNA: TGCAGTCTCAGCGGGACAGGTGATCGCTACGAGCAGTACTTC. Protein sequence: CSLSGTGDRYEQYF.

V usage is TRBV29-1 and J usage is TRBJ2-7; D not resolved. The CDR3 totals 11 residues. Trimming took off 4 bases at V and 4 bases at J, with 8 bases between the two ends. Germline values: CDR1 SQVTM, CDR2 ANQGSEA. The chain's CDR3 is CSVASAYEQYF. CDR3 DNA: TGCAGCGTTGCGTCAGCGTACGAGCAGTACTTC.

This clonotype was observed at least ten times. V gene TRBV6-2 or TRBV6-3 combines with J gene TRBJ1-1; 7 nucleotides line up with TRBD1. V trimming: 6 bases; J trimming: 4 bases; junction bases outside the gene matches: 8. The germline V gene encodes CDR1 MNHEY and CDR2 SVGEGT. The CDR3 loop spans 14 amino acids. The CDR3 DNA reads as TGTGCCAGCAGCCCTCAGGGGGGGCTCACTGAAGCTTTCTTT. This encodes CASSPQGGLTEAFF.

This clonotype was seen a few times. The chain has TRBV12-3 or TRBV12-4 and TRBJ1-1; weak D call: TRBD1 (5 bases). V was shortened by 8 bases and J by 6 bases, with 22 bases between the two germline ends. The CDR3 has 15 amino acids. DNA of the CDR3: TGTGCCAGCCGAGTTCAAAGTGGGGGAGGTGCTGAAGCTTTCTTT. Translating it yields CASRVQSGGGAEAFF.

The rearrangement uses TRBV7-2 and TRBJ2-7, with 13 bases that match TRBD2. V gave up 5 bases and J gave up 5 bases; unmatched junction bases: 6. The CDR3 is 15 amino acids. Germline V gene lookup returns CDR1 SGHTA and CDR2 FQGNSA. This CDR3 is CASSPLAGGPHEQYF. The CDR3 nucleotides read TGTGCCAGCAGCCCACTAGCGGGGGGGCCGCACGAGCAGTACTTC.

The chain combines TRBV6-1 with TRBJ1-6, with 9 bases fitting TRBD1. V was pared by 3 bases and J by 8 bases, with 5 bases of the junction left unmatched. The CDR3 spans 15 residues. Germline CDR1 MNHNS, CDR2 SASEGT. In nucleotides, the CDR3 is TGTGCCAGCAGTGAGTCGGGACAGGGTTATTCACCCCTCCACTTT. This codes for CASSESGQGYSPLHF.

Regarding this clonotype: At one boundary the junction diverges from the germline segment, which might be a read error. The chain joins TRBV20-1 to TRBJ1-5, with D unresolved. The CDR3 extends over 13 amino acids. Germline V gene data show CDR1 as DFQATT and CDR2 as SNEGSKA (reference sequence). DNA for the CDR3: TGCAGCGCTAGAAGAGCCGCGGGACAGCCCCAGCATTTT. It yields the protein CSARRAAGQPQHF.

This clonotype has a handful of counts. This CDR3 is CASSLNRLAGPNEQFF. The CDR3, as DNA: TGTGCCAGCAGCTTAAATCGACTAGCGGGACCTAATGAGCAGTTCTTC. This chain joins TRBV7-8 and TRBJ2-1, with TRBD2 identical over 11 bases. Losses at the gene ends were 2 bases for V and 7 bases for J; bases not matched to a gene: 7. Looked up from germline, CDR1 is SGHVS and CDR2 is FQNEAQ. The length of the CDR3 is 16 residues.

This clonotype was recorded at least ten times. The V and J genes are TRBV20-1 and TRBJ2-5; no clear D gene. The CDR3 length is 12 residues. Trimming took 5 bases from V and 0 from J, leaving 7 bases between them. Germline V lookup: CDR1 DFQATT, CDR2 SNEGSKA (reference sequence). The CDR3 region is CSAGPNQETQYF. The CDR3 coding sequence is TGCAGTGCTGGACCCAACCAAGAGACCCAGTACTTC.

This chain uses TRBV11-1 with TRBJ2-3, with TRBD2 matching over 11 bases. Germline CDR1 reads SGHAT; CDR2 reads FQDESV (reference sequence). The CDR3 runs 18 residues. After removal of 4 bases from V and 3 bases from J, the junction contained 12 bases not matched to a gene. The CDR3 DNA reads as TGTGCCAGCAGCTATCCTAGTCGACTAGCGGGGCTTACAGATACGCAGTATTTT. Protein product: CASSYPSRLAGLTDTQYF.